This T cell receptor beta chain was sequenced during a study of cytomegalovirus exposure and HLA in healthy donors. Overall study: Per a later analysis, the 666 first-cohort and 120 validation repertoires shared one platform. General study findings and limits: The TCR clusters that emerged in the first cohort tended, a later analysis found, to co-occur in the 120 or so validation repertoires.

CDR1 is SGHRS, CDR2 YFSETQ, per germline. Trimming left V 5 bases short and J 1 base short, with 15 bases between. The CDR3 covers 15 residues. Profiling relied on immunoSEQ multiplex PCR, and the TCRdb table lists in-frame clones only, not all of them. The sample yields fewer than 250,000 clones, around 90% seen once. A remark on this clone: The target antigen is unknown.

The sequence was collected from a woman aged 18 to 35 in good health and CMV-seropositive. The chain is built from TRBV5-1 and TRBJ1-2; perhaps TRBD1 as D (6 bases). The sequenced material came from PBMCs. The CDR3 DNA follows: TGCGCCAGCAGAAACAGGGCCGAGGATAACTATGGCTACACCTTC. This translates into CASRNRAEDNYGYTF.